This T cell receptor (beta chain) derives from a study of T cell changes during pregnancy in multiple sclerosis. The CDR3 extends over 14 amino acids. Trimming took 3 bases from V and 2 from J; bases not matched to a gene: 3. CDR1 is SGDLS, CDR2 YYNGEE, per germline. The method was immunoSEQ multiplex PCR; TCRdb's version includes in-frame clones alone and lacks a portion of them. The data show about 40,000 clones, roughly 91% seen once. The chain carries TRBV9 and TRBJ1-1, with 8 bases identical to TRBD1. The specimen was CD8+ T cells from peripheral blood mononuclear cells, collected before pregnancy. The sequence was collected from a female donor with multiple sclerosis, enrolled in a pregnancy study. CDR3 coding DNA: TGTGCCAGCAGCGGGGGACAGGCTAACACTGAAGCTTTCTTT. Protein: CASSGGQANTEAFF.